What follows are 24 T cell receptor beta chains derived from one specimen sequenced in a study of radiotherapy plus CTLA-4 blockade in lung cancer. Generated by immunoSEQ multiplex PCR, the TCRdb table keeps only in-frame clones and is missing some. The sample holds around 45,000 clones, 65% to 70% seen once. The specimen comprised peripheral blood, sampled from a patient treated with radiotherapy plus ipilimumab. The receptors derive from a human donor with non-small cell lung cancer who had a partial response to radiotherapy plus ipilimumab.

J is TRBJ2-6 and V is TRBV29-1; D is uncertain. Trimming took off 4 bases at V and 0 bases at J, with 4 bases between the two ends. CDR1 is SQVTM, CDR2 ANQGSEA, per germline. The CDR3 length is 13 residues. The chain's CDR3 is CSVAYSGANVLTF. CDR3 coding DNA: TGCAGCGTTGCCTACTCTGGGGCCAACGTCCTGACTTTC.

This clone was observed once. The V call is TRBV6-4, the J call TRBJ2-1, with D possibly being TRBD1 (5 bases). Between the trimmed V and J ends, which lost 7 bases and 6 bases, there was a span of 19 bases. The CDR3 runs 15 residues. Germline V gives CDR1 MRHNA, CDR2 SNTAGT. The CDR3 coding sequence is TGTGCCAGCATGGCCCGGGCAGGGCAGGGCAATGAGCAGTTCTTC. As protein: CASMARAGQGNEQFF.

This clone was picked up a small number of times. This chain links TRBV21-1 with TRBJ2-5; the DNA was not compared with TRBD2, the D call given in the table. TRBV21-1 is termed a pseudogene. The CDR3 sequence is 16 residues long. CDR3 bases: TGTGCCAGCAGCAAAGCCCCAGCGGGGGGGCCCGAGACCCAGTACTTC. Its protein product is CASSKAPAGGPETQYF.

The chain uses TRBV6-1 and TRBJ1-1; D possibly corresponds to TRBD1 (5 bases). V lost 10 bases and J 1 base, leaving 10 bases between the germline ends. CDR3 length equals 12 residues. Germline assignment: CDR1 MNHNS and CDR2 SASEGT. Here the CDR3 DNA reads TGTGCCATCAGACAGCAGAACACTGAAGCTTTCTTT. Translated: CAIRQQNTEAFF.

The rearrangement links TRBV6-6 to TRBJ2-5; 11 positions match TRBD1. The CDR3 runs 15 residues. The V gene end was trimmed by 9 bases and the J gene end by 4 bases; junction bases not matched to a gene: 10. Germline assignment: CDR1 MNHNY and CDR2 SVGAGI (reference sequence). Here the CDR3 reads CASWGTGGLIETQYF. The CDR3 nucleotides read TGTGCCAGTTGGGGGACAGGGGGTCTTATAGAGACCCAGTACTTC.

The chain joins TRBV11-3 to TRBJ2-3; D possibly corresponds to TRBD1 (5 bases). The V gene lost 3 bases and the J gene lost 0 bases, with 10 bases spanning the gap. Germline-derived CDR1 and CDR2 are SGHNT and YENEEA. CDR3 size: 15 residues. The CDR3 bases are TGTGCCAGCAGCTTCTTAGGGGCTAGCACAGATACGCAGTATTTT. Amino acids: CASSFLGASTDTQYF.

The rearrangement joins TRBV5-1 to TRBJ2-5; D might be TRBD1 (5 bases). With 0 bases removed from V and 2 bases from J, the gap between germline ends came to 5 bases. Germline V gene sequence: CDR1 SGHRS, CDR2 YFSETQ. The CDR3 consists of 13 residues. The CDR3 region is CASSLGQQETQYF. The CDR3 bases are TGCGCCAGCAGCTTGGGACAGCAAGAGACCCAGTACTTC.

This clone appeared a few times. V and J are TRBV2 and TRBJ1-2; no reliable D call. Germline values: CDR1 SNHLY, CDR2 FYNNEI. The CDR3 length is 12 residues. The germline V and J ends were trimmed by 8 bases and 6 bases, with 13 bases remaining between them. The CDR3 DNA follows: TGTGCCAGCGGATCATTAACTAATGGCTACACCTTC. Protein product: CASGSLTNGYTF.

The chain links TRBV6-5 to TRBJ2-1; the D gene is possibly TRBD1 (5 bases). CDR3 length: 15 residues. V dropped 6 bases and J dropped 1 base, with 13 bases sitting between them. Germline V gene data show CDR1 as MNHEY and CDR2 as SVGAGI. The CDR3 protein is CASRVQGGSYNEQFF. For the CDR3, the DNA is TGTGCCAGCAGAGTTCAGGGCGGTTCCTACAATGAGCAGTTCTTC.

This clone turned up a few times. The rearrangement uses TRBV7-9 and TRBJ1-5; possibly TRBD1 for D (6 bases). CDR1 is SEHNR, CDR2 FQNEAQ, per germline (reference sequence). Deletions cut 7 bases from V and 4 bases from J, with 11 bases between. There are 13 residues in the CDR3. CDR3 nucleotide sequence: TGTGCCAGCACCAAGACAGGAAATCAGCCCCAGCATTTT. Protein product: CASTKTGNQPQHF.

The chain recombines TRBV15 with TRBJ1-5; D call uncertain. Germline CDR1 LNHNV, CDR2 YYDKDF (reference sequence). The germline V and J ends were trimmed by 0 bases and 2 bases, with 5 bases remaining between them. The CDR3 sequence is 14 residues long. The CDR3 DNA follows: TGTGCCACCAGCAGAGATCGGGGCAATCAGCCCCAGCATTTT. Its translation: CATSRDRGNQPQHF. Drawing the rest from reference TRBV15 and TRBJ1-5, the complete variable domain is DAMVIQNPRYQVTQFGKPVTLSCSQTLNHNVMYWYQQKSSQAPKLLFHYYDKDFNNEADTPDNFQSRRPNTSFCFLDIRSPGLGDTAMYLCATSRDRGNQPQHFGDGTRLSIL.

The chain recombines TRBV25-1 with TRBJ1-1; D unresolved. In germline, CDR1 is MGHDK, CDR2 SYGVNS. The CDR3 runs to 13 residues. V was pared by 3 bases and J by 0 bases, with 5 bases between. The DNA of the CDR3 is TGTGCCAGCAGTGACGAGCTGAACACTGAAGCTTTCTTT. It yields the protein CASSDELNTEAFF. The full variable domain, completed using reference TRBV25-1 and TRBJ1-1, is EADIYQTPRYLVIGTGKKITLECSQTMGHDKMYWYQQDPGMELHLIHYSYGVNSTEKGDLSSESTVSRIRTEHFPLTLESARPSHTSQYLCASSDELNTEAFFGQGTRLTVV.

The chain is built from TRBV7-9 and TRBJ2-2; the match to TRBD2 covers 7 bases. CDR3 length equals 16 residues. The V gene end was trimmed by 5 bases and the J gene end by 5 bases; junction bases not matched to a gene: 11. Germline V gene data show CDR1 as SEHNR and CDR2 as FQNEAQ (reference sequence). The CDR3 here is CASSLSLARRTGELFF. The CDR3 coding sequence is TGTGCCAGCAGCCTATCACTAGCGCGGCGTACCGGGGAGCTGTTTTTT.

This chain joins TRBV27 and TRBJ1-1, with a possible D match to TRBD1 (5 bases). CDR1 and CDR2 (germline): MNHEY, SMNVEV (reference sequence). The CDR3 sequence is 14 residues long. With 8 bases removed from V and 5 bases from J, the gap between germline ends came to 18 bases. The CDR3 sequence is CASCWEGFCTEAFF. In nucleotides, the CDR3 is TGTGCCAGCTGCTGGGAGGGGTTTTGTACTGAAGCTTTCTTT.

The chain links TRBV29-1 to TRBJ1-4; D ambiguous. The V gene lost 5 bases and the J gene lost 8 bases, with 12 bases spanning the gap. Germline CDR1 is SQVTM and CDR2 is ANQGSEA. The CDR3 covers 12 residues. The CDR3 loop reads CSVTTPGEKLFF. The CDR3 region has the DNA TGCAGCGTTACAACTCCGGGGGAAAAACTGTTTTTT.

V usage is TRBV6-1 and J usage is TRBJ2-1; the D gene is possibly TRBD1 (6 bases). Looked up from germline, CDR1 is MNHNS and CDR2 is SASEGT. V was trimmed by 1 base and J by 9 bases, leaving 7 bases between them. The CDR3 sequence is 12 residues long. CDR3 sequence reads: CASSEGGGEQFF. Written as DNA, the CDR3 is TGTGCCAGCAGTGAAGGAGGGGGTGAGCAGTTCTTC.

The CDR3 loop is CASGGKGAFF. For the CDR3, the DNA is TGTGCCTCGGGGGGAAAGGGAGCTTTCTTT. The genes are TRBV30 and TRBJ1-1; TRBD1 is a possible D gene (5 bases). V shed 7 bases and J shed 10 bases, with 13 bases lying between them. Germline CDR1 reads GTSNPN; CDR2 reads SVGIG (reference sequence). There are 10 residues in the CDR3.

This chain connects TRBV19 to TRBJ1-4, with a possible D match to TRBD1 (5 bases). Trimming pared 2 bases from V and 5 bases from J, leaving 9 bases between. Per germline, CDR1 LNHDA and CDR2 SQIVND (reference sequence). CDR3 length: 14 residues. This CDR3 is CASSISGRNEKLFF. CDR3 DNA sequence: TGTGCCAGTAGTATATCAGGGAGGAATGAAAAACTGTTTTTT.

The chain couples TRBV7-8 to TRBJ2-2, with 9 positions matching TRBD2. Germline-derived CDR1 and CDR2 are SGHVS and FQNEAQ. There are 14 residues in the CDR3. The V segment lost 6 bases and the J segment 7 bases; nucleotides outside the gene matches: 6. The CDR3 DNA is TGTGCCAGCAGTAGCGGGAGTGAGGTCGGGGAGCTGTTTTTT. It is translated as CASSSGSEVGELFF.

This sequence joins TRBV25-1 and TRBJ2-7; maybe TRBD1 (6 bases). V lost 3 bases and J 5 bases, leaving 14 bases between the germline ends. CDR3 length: 14 residues. Germline loops: CDR1 MGHDK, CDR2 SYGVNS. CDR3 nucleotides: TGTGCCAGCAGTGATACGACAGGCCTCAACGAGCAGTACTTC. Protein product: CASSDTTGLNEQYF.

The table lists this clone with a few counts. The chain employs TRBV29-1 and TRBJ1-2; D gene ambiguous. This CDR3 has 13 residues. Looked up from germline, CDR1 is SQVTM and CDR2 is ANQGSEA. The V gene lost 0 bases and the J gene lost 4 bases, with 9 bases spanning the gap. CDR3: CSVEDSISYGYTF. The CDR3 nucleotides are TGCAGCGTTGAAGACAGTATCAGCTATGGCTACACCTTC.

The chain combines TRBV10-3 with TRBJ1-4, with 11 bases that match TRBD1. Germline V gene data show CDR1 as ENHRY and CDR2 as SYGVKD. The trim removed 2 bases at V and 8 bases at J, leaving 4 bases unmatched. This CDR3 comprises 15 residues. CDR3 residues: CAISETGTGGEKLFF. CDR3 nucleotide sequence: TGTGCCATCAGTGAGACCGGGACAGGGGGAGAAAAACTGTTTTTT.

The chain couples TRBV11-2 to TRBJ2-7; 9 nucleotides line up with TRBD2. V dropped 1 base and J dropped 2; count of bases not matched to a gene: 0. Germline values: CDR1 SGHAT, CDR2 FQNNGV. The CDR3 covers 14 residues. The CDR3 loop reads CASSLGGGAYEQYF. In DNA, the CDR3 is TGTGCCAGCAGCTTAGGCGGGGGGGCCTACGAGCAGTACTTC.

This chain joins TRBV6-5 and TRBJ1-5; D gene uncertain. The V end was cut by 2 bases, the J end by 2 bases, with 10 bases between. This CDR3 comprises 15 residues. Germline V gene data show CDR1 as MNHEY and CDR2 as SVGAGI. The CDR3 DNA reads as TGTGCCAGCAGTTACGAGGCTTTGGGCAATCAGCCCCAGCATTTT. Translation gives CASSYEALGNQPQHF.